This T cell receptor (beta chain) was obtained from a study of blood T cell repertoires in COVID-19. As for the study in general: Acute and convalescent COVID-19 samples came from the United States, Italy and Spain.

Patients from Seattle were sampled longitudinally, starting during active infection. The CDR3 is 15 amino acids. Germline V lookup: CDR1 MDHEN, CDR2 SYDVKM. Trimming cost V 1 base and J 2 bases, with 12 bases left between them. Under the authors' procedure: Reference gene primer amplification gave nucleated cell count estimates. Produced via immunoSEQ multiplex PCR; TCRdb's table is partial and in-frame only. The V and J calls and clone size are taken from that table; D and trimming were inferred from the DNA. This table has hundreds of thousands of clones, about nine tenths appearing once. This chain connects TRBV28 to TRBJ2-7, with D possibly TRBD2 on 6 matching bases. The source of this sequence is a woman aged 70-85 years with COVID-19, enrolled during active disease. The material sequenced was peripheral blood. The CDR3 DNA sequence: TGTGCCAGCAGTTTATTTGTTTGGGGGGCCTACGAGCAGTACTTC. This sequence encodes CASSLFVWGAYEQYF.